These 12 T cell receptor beta chains were sequenced from one sample in a study of blood T cells in healthy people across ages. A sample-barcoded 5' primer and a J-beta primer mix were used in a second PCR of roughly 6 to 11 cycles. One entry per CDR3 protein results from TCRdb running MiXCR on the 5' RACE reads. The sample lists just over 1 million distinct CDR3 sequences, around 43% occurring once. The sample comprised blood. The receptors were gathered from a woman aged 60 to 75 in good health.

This clonotype was seen a single time. The CDR3 does not close with the conserved phenylalanine or tryptophan, likely indicating a read error. The rearrangement uses TRBV11-2 and TRBJ2-5; D is uncertain. This CDR3 has 14 amino acids. The V gene's germline CDR1 is SGHAT and CDR2 FQNNGV. The V and J ends lost 1 base and 5 bases respectively, with 11 bases between them. The CDR3 loop is CASSLAGPGETQYL. The DNA of the CDR3 is TGTGCCAGCAGCTTAGCGGGTCCTGGGGAGACCCAGTACTTA.

This rearrangement joins TRBV7-8 to TRBJ2-7, with 7 bases lining up with TRBD2. This CDR3 has 14 residues. Germline V gene lookup returns CDR1 SGHVS and CDR2 FQNEAQ. The V and J ends lost 7 bases and 3 bases, in that order; junction bases with no gene match: 9. CDR3: CASTDEAGNYEQYF. CDR3 coding DNA: TGTGCCAGCACCGATGAAGCGGGGAACTACGAGCAGTACTTC.

This clonotype was seen only a few times. A much larger clone sits a single nucleotide away, making a read error possible. V and J are TRBV12-3 or TRBV12-4 and TRBJ2-5; a possible D gene is TRBD1 (5 bases). The length of the CDR3 is 16 residues. The ends were cut back, 6 bases at V and 1 base at J, with 18 bases in the middle. The CDR3 DNA sequence: TGTGCCAGCAGCCGGGCGGCAGGGTCGTTCCAAGAGACCCAGTACTTC. The encoded protein is CASSRAAGSFQETQYF.

This clonotype was seen more than once but under ten times. The rearrangement joins TRBV18 to TRBJ1-5; D is perhaps TRBD1 (5 bases). The V end lost 2 bases, the J end lost 0 bases, and 14 bases lay between the germline ends. The germline CDR1 and CDR2 sequences are KGHSH and LQKENI. The CDR3 has 17 residues. The CDR3 region has the DNA TGTGCCAGCTCACCAGGGGCAGGAACTTATAGCAATCAGCCCCAGCATTTT. It yields the protein CASSPGAGTYSNQPQHF.

This clonotype was counted a few times. This rearrangement joins TRBV12-3 or TRBV12-4 to TRBJ2-3, with 11 nucleotides matching TRBD2. The CDR3 has 15 amino acids. The ends lost 6 bases at V and 5 bases at J; junction bases unmatched: 7. This CDR3 is CASRAIAGGRDTQYF. CDR3 nucleotide sequence: TGTGCCAGCAGGGCGATAGCGGGAGGGCGAGATACGCAGTATTTT.

This chain joins TRBV7-9 and TRBJ2-5; 7 bases line up with TRBD1. The assigned J gene may be wrong: the sequence end matches TRBJ2-7 better. The CDR3 extends over 14 amino acids. Germline V lookup: CDR1 SEHNR, CDR2 FQNEAQ (reference sequence). CDR3 loop: CASSYTGTAYEQYF. CDR3 coding DNA: TGTGCCAGCAGCTACACCGGGACAGCGTACGAGCAGTACTTC.

On this clonotype itself: Being one base from a much bigger clone, this may be a read error. The chain recombines TRBV6-2 or TRBV6-3 with TRBJ2-1, with D possibly matching TRBD1 (5 bases). The end of the DNA is better explained by TRBJ2-7, so the J call may be wrong. Germline CDR1 is MNHEY and CDR2 is SVGEGT. The CDR3 is 16 amino acids. The CDR3 bases are TGTGCCAGCAGCGACTTTGGGGCAAGCTCCTACAATGAGCAGTACTTC. Encoded protein: CASSDFGASSYNEQYF.

In this sample, this clonotype turned up a few times. V usage is TRBV4-2 and J usage is TRBJ2-1; D uncertain. Germline CDR1 reads LGHNA; CDR2 reads YNFKEQ. V was shortened by 1 base and J by 4 bases, with 11 bases between the two germline ends. The CDR3 covers 15 residues. CDR3 DNA sequence: TGTGCCAGCAGCCAAGGGGATAAGGGATACAATGAGCAGTTCTTC. Translation: CASSQGDKGYNEQFF.

The chain couples TRBV7-3 to TRBJ2-3, with D perhaps matching TRBD2 (6 bases). Germline loops: CDR1 SGHTA, CDR2 FQGTGA. The CDR3 totals 17 residues. The V and J ends lost 0 bases and 2 bases respectively, with 15 bases between them. CDR3 nucleotide sequence: TGTGCCAGCAGCTTAACGGCCCTGGCGGGATACACAGATACGCAGTATTTT. Translation: CASSLTALAGYTDTQYF.

CDR3 in amino acids: CSAYWGGNPSYEQYF. The CDR3 bases are TGCAGTGCGTATTGGGGCGGGAACCCCTCCTACGAGCAGTACTTC. The V and J genes are TRBV20-1 and TRBJ2-7, with D perhaps TRBD2 (6 bases). This CDR3 spans 15 amino acids. Germline loops: CDR1 DFQATT, CDR2 SNEGSKA (reference sequence). V was pared by 6 bases and J by 0 bases, with 18 bases between.

This clonotype has a handful of counts. The rearrangement uses TRBV12-3 or TRBV12-4 and TRBJ2-3; D not certain. V lost 5 bases and J lost 2, with 8 bases in between. The length of the CDR3 is 13 residues. The CDR3 nucleotides are TGTGCCAGCAGTCTCCTTTTCACAGATACGCAGTATTTT. It is translated as CASSLLFTDTQYF.

The chain joins TRBV5-6 to TRBJ2-7, with 11 bases fitting TRBD2. In germline, CDR1 is SGHDT, CDR2 YYEEEE. The V segment lost 3 bases and the J segment 4 bases; nucleotides outside the gene matches: 6. This CDR3 has 15 amino acids. The CDR3 DNA reads TGTGCCAGCAGCTCGCCGGGACTAGCGGTTTACGAGCAGTACTTC. Its protein product is CASSSPGLAVYEQYF.